Following are 5 T cell receptor beta chains from one sample sequenced in a study of glioma-infiltrating T cells after dendritic cell vaccination. Some clones are missing from TCRdb's copy, which holds only in-frame ones; the method was immunoSEQ multiplex PCR. This sample has roughly 90,000 clones, with approximately 90% found just once. The material was blood, obtained before dendritic cell vaccination. Every receptor here comes from a human donor with glioblastoma.

This clone was seen only a few times. V is TRBV10-3 and J is TRBJ2-7; 8 bases line up with TRBD2. The junction had 9 bases not matched to a gene; V was cut back by 10 bases and J by 1 base. The CDR3 is 14 residues long. Germline V lookup: CDR1 ENHRY, CDR2 SYGVKD. CDR3 sequence reads: CATGGTSLSYEQYF. CDR3 nucleotide sequence: TGTGCCACGGGGGGGACTTCACTTTCCTACGAGCAGTACTTC.

The chain carries TRBV7-2 and TRBJ2-2; 8 nucleotides match TRBD1. With V trimmed by 5 bases and J by 4 bases, 6 bases remained unmatched. The length of the CDR3 is 15 residues. The germline CDR1 and CDR2 sequences are SGHTA and FQGNSA. CDR3 protein: CASSLRQGRTGELFF. For the CDR3, the DNA is TGTGCCAGCAGCCTTCGACAGGGGCGCACCGGGGAGCTGTTTTTT.

This clone appeared once. The V and J genes are TRBV7-9 and TRBJ1-3; D is perhaps TRBD1 (5 bases). The CDR3 runs 15 residues. Germline CDR1 SEHNR, CDR2 FQNEAQ (reference sequence). V dropped 7 bases and J dropped 4 bases, with 17 bases sitting between them. The CDR3 DNA is TGTGCCAGCAACCTAGGGGTATCTGCCGGAAACACCATATATTTT. Residues: CASNLGVSAGNTIYF.

The J gene is TRBJ2-3, the V gene TRBV5-4, with D tentatively TRBD1 (5 bases). Looked up from germline, CDR1 is SGHNT and CDR2 is YYREEE (reference sequence). V dropped 4 bases and J dropped 1 base, with 16 bases sitting between them. This CDR3 comprises 16 residues. This CDR3 is CASSLETGLGTDTQYF. DNA for the CDR3: TGTGCCAGCAGCCTGGAAACAGGTTTGGGCACAGATACGCAGTATTTT.

The chain links TRBV29-1 to TRBJ1-2; a possible D gene is TRBD1 (6 bases). This CDR3 has 13 amino acids. V was cut by 3 bases and J by 3 bases, with 11 bases left in between. Germline assignment: CDR1 SQVTM and CDR2 ANQGSEA. The CDR3 protein is CSVEGPGDYGYTF. CDR3 coding DNA: TGCAGCGTTGAGGGGCCAGGGGACTATGGCTACACCTTC. Combining the CDR3 with reference TRBV29-1 and TRBJ1-2 gives the whole variable domain SAVISQKPSRDICQRGTSLTIQCQVDSQVTMMFWYRQQPGQSLTLIATANQGSEATYESGFVIDKFPISRPNLTFSTLTVSNMSPEDSSIYLCSVEGPGDYGYTFGSGTRLTVV.